This T cell receptor (beta chain) derives from a study of beta chain features in type 1 diabetes. Study context: Across all samples, over 85 million sorted cells were examined. Study-level points and caveats: Sequencing from cDNA could over-represent high-TCR-expressing cells. Patients with Type 1 diabetes showed moderately but significantly shorter TCRB CDR3s in all four CD4+ subsets.

Per germline, CDR1 SGHNT and CDR2 YYREEE (reference sequence). Trimming took off 0 bases at V and 8 bases at J, with 14 bases between the two ends. The CDR3 has 15 residues. With respect to this clone: Its matching antigen is unknown.

Reverse transcription of all isolated RNA meant that expressed TCRB transcripts were sequenced. The method was immunoSEQ multiplex PCR; TCRdb's version includes in-frame clones alone and lacks a portion of them. The data contain hundreds of thousands of clones, approximately 10% of them singletons. This clonotype was obtained from a man aged 30 to 45 with type 1 diabetes. The chain has TRBV5-4 and TRBJ1-4; possibly TRBD1 for D (5 bases). Sample: central memory CD4+ T cells from blood. The CDR3 here is CASSLAGEGSEKLFF. The CDR3 DNA sequence: TGTGCCAGCAGCTTGGCGGGGGAGGGAAGCGAAAAACTGTTTTTT.